The rows below give T cell receptor beta chains drawn from one sample of a study of control samples from healthy donors and cancer patients. The method was immunoSEQ multiplex PCR; TCRdb's version includes in-frame clones alone and lacks a portion of them. The sample includes 100,000 to 150,000 clones, around 86% of them seen just once. The sample comprised blood. The source of these receptors is a man aged 40-55 years in good health. Both conserved end residues are part of each CDR3. A D gene is named only where the DNA matches it firmly. Size tells how often a clone was seen (once, few, many) or the class of an expanded clone, and some rows leave it out.

V gene	clone size	J gene	D gene	CDR3 protein	CDR3 DNA
TRBV4-1	few	TRBJ2-5	.	CASSHSEETQYF	TGCGCCAGCAGCCACTCCGAAGAGACCCAGTACTTC
TRBV15	.	TRBJ2-3	TRBD2	CATSRGISGGEDTQYF	TGTGCCACCAGCAGAGGAATTAGCGGGGGTGAAGATACGCAGTATTTT
TRBV6-6	.	TRBJ2-5	.	CASRTPPGVRETQYF	TGTGCCAGCAGAACCCCTCCGGGGGTTAGGGAGACCCAGTACTTC
TRBV5-4	.	TRBJ2-2	.	CASSLESGPTGELFF	TGTGCCAGCAGCCTTGAGTCGGGGCCCACCGGGGAGCTGTTTTTT
TRBV5-1	.	TRBJ2-1	TRBD2	CASSPSVVGTSYNEQFF	TGCGCCAGCAGCCCGTCGGTCGTGGGGACTAGCTACAATGAGCAGTTCTTC
TRBV5-1	.	TRBJ1-2	TRBD1	CASSLVVTGQGNYGYTF	TGCGCCAGCAGCTTGGTAGTTACGGGACAGGGCAACTATGGCTACACCTTC
TRBV7-2	.	TRBJ2-3	.	CASSLEYFTDTQYF	TGTGCCAGCAGCTTAGAGTACTTCACAGATACGCAGTATTTT
TRBV27	.	TRBJ2-1	.	CASRNPGVYNEQFF	TGTGCCAGCAGAAACCCGGGCGTTTACAATGAGCAGTTCTTC
TRBV6-6	.	TRBJ2-5	.	CASSYSPGQETQYF	TGTGCCAGCAGTTACTCACCAGGGCAAGAGACCCAGTACTTC
TRBV2	.	TRBJ1-3	.	CASSGETGRGNTIYF	TGTGCCAGCAGTGGAGAGACGGGACGAGGAAACACCATATATTTT
TRBV3-1/TRBV3-2	.	TRBJ2-5	.	CASSQSSGQETQYF	TGTGCCAGCAGCCAATCCAGCGGGCAAGAGACCCAGTACTTC
TRBV6-2/TRBV6-3	.	TRBJ1-5	.	CASSYWAGTSNQPQHF	TGTGCCAGCAGTTACTGGGCAGGGACCAGCAATCAGCCCCAGCATTTT
TRBV18	.	TRBJ2-5	TRBD2	CASSPYHGLAGIQETQYF	TGTGCCAGCTCACCTTACCACGGACTAGCGGGGATCCAAGAGACCCAGTACTTC
TRBV19	.	TRBJ2-5	.	CASSKTVGETQYF	TGTGCCAGTAGTAAGACGGTGGGGGAGACCCAGTACTTC
TRBV6-2/TRBV6-3	once	TRBJ1-2	.	CASSLRSNYGYTF	TGTGCCAGCAGTTTACGGAGTAACTATGGCTACACCTTC
TRBV11-2	.	TRBJ1-3	.	CASSFLRGGNTIYF	TGTGCCAGCAGCTTTCTCCGGGGTGGAAACACCATATATTTT
TRBV25-1	.	TRBJ2-2	.	CASSEHGELFF	TGTGCCAGCAGTGAACACGGGGAGCTGTTTTTT
TRBV5-1	.	TRBJ1-1	.	CASSSGRGVNTEAFF	TGCGCCAGCAGCTCCGGACGGGGGGTGAACACTGAAGCTTTCTTT
TRBV7-8	once	TRBJ1-5	.	CASSPPSRGPEGPFQPQHF	TGTGCCAGCAGCCCTCCCTCAAGAGGGCCCGAGGGGCCATTTCAGCCCCAGCATTTT
TRBV10-2	.	TRBJ2-3	.	CASSETSSTDTQYF	TGCGCCAGCAGTGAAACTTCTAGCACAGATACGCAGTATTTT
TRBV6-4	once	TRBJ1-5	.	CASSTIGGTSNQPQHF	TGTGCCAGCAGCACAATCGGGGGTACGAGCAATCAGCCCCAGCATTTT
TRBV5-1	.	TRBJ2-1	TRBD2	CASSLTSGGTYNEQFF	TGCGCCAGCAGTCTTACTAGCGGGGGAACCTACAATGAGCAGTTCTTC
TRBV7-2	.	TRBJ1-3	.	CASSLVPGSGNTIYF	TGTGCCAGCAGCTTAGTCCCGGGCTCTGGAAACACCATATATTTT
TRBV19	.	TRBJ1-5	.	CASSPQGHNQPQHF	TGTGCCAGTAGTCCACAGGGACACAATCAGCCCCAGCATTTT
TRBV4-2	.	TRBJ1-2	.	CASSQDQGGGYGYTF	TGTGCCAGCAGCCAAGATCAGGGAGGAGGTTATGGCTACACCTTC
TRBV7-9	.	TRBJ2-6	TRBD1	CASLGTGAFGANVLTF	TGTGCCAGTCTCGGGACAGGGGCCTTTGGGGCCAACGTCCTGACTTTC
TRBV5-1	once	TRBJ1-5	.	CASSVAQGSGNQPQHF	TGCGCCAGCAGCGTGGCCCAGGGGAGTGGCAATCAGCCCCAGCATTTT
TRBV29-1	once	TRBJ2-4	.	CSVGDNQGNIQYF	TGCAGCGTTGGCGACAACCAGGGGAACATTCAGTACTTC
TRBV7-9	.	TRBJ1-5	.	CASSLDIQPQHF	TGTGCCAGCAGCTTAGACATTCAGCCCCAGCATTTT
TRBV5-6	few	TRBJ2-3	.	CASSLGGVSTDTQYF	TGTGCCAGCAGCTTGGGGGGAGTTAGCACAGATACGCAGTATTTT
TRBV7-9	few	TRBJ2-3	.	CASSPVRPDTQYF	TGTGCCAGCAGCCCGGTTAGACCAGATACGCAGTATTTT
TRBV24-1	.	TRBJ2-5	.	CATSDPTQGSQTQYF	TGTGCCACCAGTGATCCGACCCAGGGATCACAGACCCAGTACTTC
TRBV3-1/TRBV3-2	.	TRBJ1-5	TRBD1	CASSQGTGTGVQPQHF	TGTGCCAGCAGCCAAGGGACCGGGACAGGGGTGCAGCCCCAGCATTTT
TRBV4-3	.	TRBJ2-7	TRBD2	CASSHHGGESSYEQYF	TGCGCCAGCAGCCACCATGGGGGGGAGAGCTCCTACGAGCAGTACTTC
TRBV7-2	.	TRBJ1-6	.	CASSPGGYNSPLHF	TGTGCCAGCAGTCCCGGAGGGTATAATTCACCCCTCCACTTT
TRBV9	.	TRBJ2-4	.	CASSVVGGKDIQYF	TGTGCCAGCAGCGTAGTCGGGGGCAAGGACATTCAGTACTTC
TRBV27	.	TRBJ2-3	TRBD2	CASRGGLRTDTQYF	TGTGCCAGCCGGGGGGGCCTTAGGACAGATACGCAGTATTTT
TRBV29-1	.	TRBJ2-5	TRBD2	CSVAGGGSETQYF	TGCAGCGTTGCTGGGGGGGGGTCGGAGACCCAGTACTTC
TRBV12-3/TRBV12-4	.	TRBJ1-1	.	CASRRVNTEAFF	TGTGCCAGCAGACGGGTGAACACTGAAGCTTTCTTT
TRBV4-1	.	TRBJ2-3	TRBD2	CASSQVLAGSTDTQYF	TGCGCCAGCAGCCAAGTGCTAGCGGGCAGCACAGATACGCAGTATTTT
TRBV7-8	few	TRBJ2-5	TRBD2	CASSTSGGTKETQYF	TGTGCCAGCAGCACATCGGGGGGGACGAAAGAGACCCAGTACTTC
TRBV19	.	TRBJ2-2	.	CASIRWSAQAANTGELFF	TGTGCCAGTATCCGGTGGTCTGCACAGGCGGCGAACACCGGGGAGCTGTTTTTT
TRBV6-2/TRBV6-3	.	TRBJ2-5	.	CASSFGLETQYF	TGTGCCAGCAGTTTTGGGTTGGAGACCCAGTACTTC
TRBV6-1	.	TRBJ2-7	.	CASSEGRSVNEQYF	TGTGCCAGCAGTGAAGGACGGTCCGTGAACGAGCAGTACTTC
TRBV4-3	once	TRBJ2-5	.	CASSQDFWETQYF	TGCGCCAGCAGCCAAGATTTCTGGGAGACCCAGTACTTC
TRBV3-1/TRBV3-2	.	TRBJ2-7	.	CASSLRWGQSRGEQYF	TGTGCCAGCAGCCTGAGATGGGGCCAGTCTAGAGGCGAGCAGTACTTC
TRBV6-5	.	TRBJ1-4	.	CASSYSGGREKLFF	TGTGCCAGCAGTTACTCGGGGGGGAGGGAAAAACTGTTTTTT
TRBV7-2	.	TRBJ1-2	.	CASSSSQANYGYTF	TGTGCCAGCAGCTCATCACAGGCTAACTATGGCTACACCTTC
TRBV4-3	once	TRBJ2-3	.	CASSQDRDTDTQYF	TGCGCCAGCAGCCAAGATAGGGACACAGATACGCAGTATTTT
TRBV5-1	.	TRBJ1-1	TRBD1	CASSRSTGTDNTEAFF	TGCGCCAGCAGCCGATCAACCGGGACAGATAACACTGAAGCTTTCTTT
TRBV7-2	.	TRBJ2-7	TRBD2	CASSLAHRASGEYEQYF	TGTGCCAGCAGCTTAGCGCATAGGGCTAGCGGGGAATACGAGCAGTACTTC